This T cell receptor beta chain appears in the sequencing data of a study of beta chain features in type 1 diabetes. Study overall: Age, gender and cell yields were similar between patients and healthy donors. Sorted cells numbering 107,917,701 were examined across all samples.

Remarks on this clone: Its specificity is not known.

The investigators reverse transcribed all of the isolated RNA, so they sequenced expressed TCRB transcripts. Assay used: immunoSEQ multiplex PCR; TCRdb lists only in-frame clones, some missing. The table shows approximately 150,000 clones, with over 9.5% occurring only once. Germline V gives CDR1 SGHVS, CDR2 FNYEAQ. This CDR3 has 14 amino acids. V was pared by 1 base and J by 4 bases, with 4 bases of the junction left unmatched. Regarding the study as a whole: Across all four CD4+ subsets, people with type 1 diabetes showed modestly shorter TCRB CDR3s.

The TCR comes from a young man in good health. Material for sequencing was naive CD4+ T cells from blood. V and J are TRBV7-6 and TRBJ2-7, with 7 bases matching TRBD1. CDR3 DNA sequence: TGTGCCAGCAGCTTAGGCCTACAGGGGTACGAGCAGTACTTC. This encodes CASSLGLQGYEQYF. Using reference TRBV7-6 and TRBJ2-7 for the parts outside the CDR3, the full variable domain is GAGVSQSPRYKVTKRGQDVALRCDPISGHVSLYWYRQALGQGPEFLTYFNYEAQQDKSGLPNDRFSAERPEGSISTLTIQRTEQRDSAMYRCASSLGLQGYEQYFGPGTRLTVT.